In its sample, the clone carrying this T cell receptor (beta chain) was seen once. The data are from a study of control samples from healthy donors and cancer patients. This CDR3 contains 15 residues. Germline V gene sequence: CDR1 SEHNR, CDR2 FQNEAQ (reference sequence). V was cut by 4 bases and J by 1 base, with 11 bases left in between. Sequencing used immunoSEQ multiplex PCR; TCRdb keeps in-frame clones, though not all of them. The top ten clones hold approximately 2.9% of a sample with approximately 150,000 clones, 75% to 95% of them seen once. The sample was blood. This TCR came from a man in his thirties or forties in good health. The chain is built from TRBV7-9 and TRBJ1-3; the D gene is possibly TRBD1 (6 bases). CDR3: CASSWDTESGNTIYF. In nucleotides, the CDR3 is TGTGCCAGCAGCTGGGACACAGAGTCTGGAAACACCATATATTTT.